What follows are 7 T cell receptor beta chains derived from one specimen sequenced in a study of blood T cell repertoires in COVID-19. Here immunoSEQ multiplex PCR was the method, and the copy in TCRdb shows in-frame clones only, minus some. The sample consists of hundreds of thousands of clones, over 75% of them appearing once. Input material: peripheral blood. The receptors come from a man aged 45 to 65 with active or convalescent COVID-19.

CDR3 DNA sequence: TGTGCCAGCTCACCGACGGGGGATGGGTCTGGAAACACCATATATTTT. Amino acids: CASSPTGDGSGNTIYF. The chain carries TRBV18 and TRBJ1-3, with D possibly being TRBD1 (5 bases). This CDR3 is built from 16 residues. V lost 3 bases and J 1 base, leaving 13 bases between the germline ends. CDR1 and CDR2 from the germline V gene are KGHSH and LQKENI.

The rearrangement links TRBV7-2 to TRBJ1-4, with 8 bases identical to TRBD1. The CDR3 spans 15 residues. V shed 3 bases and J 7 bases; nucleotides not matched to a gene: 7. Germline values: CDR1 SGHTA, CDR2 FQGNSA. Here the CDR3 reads CASSLGTGWGEKLFF. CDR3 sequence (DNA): TGTGCCAGCAGCTTGGGGACAGGTTGGGGTGAAAAACTGTTTTTT.

The CDR3 nucleotides are TGTGCCAGCAGCTTAGTTGCCCACAGCGGCTATGGCTACACCTTC. It specifies CASSLVAHSGYGYTF. The V call is TRBV7-2, the J call TRBJ1-2; D is ambiguous. Trimming took off 1 base at V and 4 bases at J, with 13 bases between the two ends. This CDR3 has 15 residues. Germline CDR1 reads SGHTA; CDR2 reads FQGNSA.

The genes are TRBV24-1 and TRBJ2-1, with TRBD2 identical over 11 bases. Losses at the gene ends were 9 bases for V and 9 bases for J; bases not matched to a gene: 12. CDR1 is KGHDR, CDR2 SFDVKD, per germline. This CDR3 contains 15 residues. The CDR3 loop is CATGSGLAGGGEQFF. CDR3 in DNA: TGTGCCACCGGGAGTGGGCTAGCGGGAGGCGGTGAGCAGTTCTTC.

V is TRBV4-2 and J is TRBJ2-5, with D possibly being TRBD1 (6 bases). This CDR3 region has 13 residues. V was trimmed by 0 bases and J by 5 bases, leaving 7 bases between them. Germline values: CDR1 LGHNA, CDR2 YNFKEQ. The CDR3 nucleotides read TGTGCCAGCAGCCAAGACAGGGGTGAGACCCAGTACTTC. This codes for CASSQDRGETQYF.

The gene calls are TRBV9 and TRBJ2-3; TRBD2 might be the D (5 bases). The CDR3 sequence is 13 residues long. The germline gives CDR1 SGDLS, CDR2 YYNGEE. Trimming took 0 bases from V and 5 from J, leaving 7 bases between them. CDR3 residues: CASSVVAGDTQYF. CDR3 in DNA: TGTGCCAGCAGCGTAGTGGCGGGAGATACGCAGTATTTT. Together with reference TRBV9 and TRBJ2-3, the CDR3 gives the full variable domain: DSGVTQTPKHLITATGQRVTLRCSPRSGDLSVYWYQQSLDQGLQFLIQYYNGEERAKGNILERFSAQQFPDLHSELNLSSLELGDSALYFCASSVVAGDTQYFGPGTRLTVL.

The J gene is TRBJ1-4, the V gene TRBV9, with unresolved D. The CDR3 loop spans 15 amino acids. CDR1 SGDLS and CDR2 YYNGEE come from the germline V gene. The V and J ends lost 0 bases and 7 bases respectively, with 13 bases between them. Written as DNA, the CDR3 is TGTGCCAGCAGCGTAGAGGATCACGGCGGTGAAAAACTGTTTTTT. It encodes CASSVEDHGGEKLFF. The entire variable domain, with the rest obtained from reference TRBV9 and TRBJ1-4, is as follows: DSGVTQTPKHLITATGQRVTLRCSPRSGDLSVYWYQQSLDQGLQFLIQYYNGEERAKGNILERFSAQQFPDLHSELNLSSLELGDSALYFCASSVEDHGGEKLFFGSGTQLSVL.